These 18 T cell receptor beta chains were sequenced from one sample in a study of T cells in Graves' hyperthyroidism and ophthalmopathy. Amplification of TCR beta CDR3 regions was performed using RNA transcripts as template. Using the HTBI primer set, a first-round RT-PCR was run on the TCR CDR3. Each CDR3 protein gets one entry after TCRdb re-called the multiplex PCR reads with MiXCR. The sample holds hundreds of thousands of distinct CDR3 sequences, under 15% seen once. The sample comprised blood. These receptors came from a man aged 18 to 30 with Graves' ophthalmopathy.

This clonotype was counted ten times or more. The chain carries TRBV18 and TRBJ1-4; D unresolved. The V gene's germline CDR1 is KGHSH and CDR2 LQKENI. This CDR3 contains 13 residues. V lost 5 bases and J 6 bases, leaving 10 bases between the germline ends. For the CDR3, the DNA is TGTGCCAGCTCAGGGTTGGATGATGAAAAACTGTTTTTT. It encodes CASSGLDDEKLFF.

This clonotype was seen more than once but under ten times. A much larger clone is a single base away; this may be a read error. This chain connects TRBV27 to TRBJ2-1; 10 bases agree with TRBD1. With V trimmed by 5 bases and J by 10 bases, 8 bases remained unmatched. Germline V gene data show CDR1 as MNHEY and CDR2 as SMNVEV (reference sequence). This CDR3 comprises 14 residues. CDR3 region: CASSPRTGGYEQFF. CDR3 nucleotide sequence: TGTGCCAGCAGTCCCAGGACAGGGGGTTACGAGCAGTTCTTC.

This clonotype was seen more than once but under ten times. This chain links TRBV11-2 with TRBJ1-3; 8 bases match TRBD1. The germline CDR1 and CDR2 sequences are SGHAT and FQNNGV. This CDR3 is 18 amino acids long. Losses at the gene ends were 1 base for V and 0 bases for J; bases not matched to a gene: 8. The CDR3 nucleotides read TGTGCCAGCAGCTTAGGGACAGGGTATAGTGGCTCTGGAAACACCATATATTTT. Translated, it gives CASSLGTGYSGSGNTIYF.

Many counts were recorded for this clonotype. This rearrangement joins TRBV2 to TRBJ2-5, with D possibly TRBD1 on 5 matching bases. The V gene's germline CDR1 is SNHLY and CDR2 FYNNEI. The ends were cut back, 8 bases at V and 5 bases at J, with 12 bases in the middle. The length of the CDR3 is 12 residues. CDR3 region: CASALNRETQYF. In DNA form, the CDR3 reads TGTGCCAGCGCCCTCAACAGGGAGACCCAGTACTTC.

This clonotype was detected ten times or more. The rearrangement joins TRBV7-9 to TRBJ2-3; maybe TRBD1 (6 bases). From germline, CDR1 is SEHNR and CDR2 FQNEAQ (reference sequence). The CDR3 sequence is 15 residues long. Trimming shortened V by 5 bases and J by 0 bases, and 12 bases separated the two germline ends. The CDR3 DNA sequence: TGTGCCAGCAGCAAAACAGACAGGAGCACAGATACGCAGTATTTT. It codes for CASSKTDRSTDTQYF.

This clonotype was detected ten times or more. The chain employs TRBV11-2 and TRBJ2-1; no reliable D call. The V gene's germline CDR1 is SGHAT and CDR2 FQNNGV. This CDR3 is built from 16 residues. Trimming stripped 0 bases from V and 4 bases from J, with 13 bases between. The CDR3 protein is CASSLDPRVTYNEQFF. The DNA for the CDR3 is TGTGCCAGCAGCTTAGATCCCCGGGTTACTTACAATGAGCAGTTCTTC.

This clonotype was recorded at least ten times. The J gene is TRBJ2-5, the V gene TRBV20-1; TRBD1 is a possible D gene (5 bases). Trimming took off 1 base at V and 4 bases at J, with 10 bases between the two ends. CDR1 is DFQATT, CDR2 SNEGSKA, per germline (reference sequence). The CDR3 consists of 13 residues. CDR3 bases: TGCAGTGCTAGAGTAGGGGTGGTAGAGACCCAGTACTTC. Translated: CSARVGVVETQYF.

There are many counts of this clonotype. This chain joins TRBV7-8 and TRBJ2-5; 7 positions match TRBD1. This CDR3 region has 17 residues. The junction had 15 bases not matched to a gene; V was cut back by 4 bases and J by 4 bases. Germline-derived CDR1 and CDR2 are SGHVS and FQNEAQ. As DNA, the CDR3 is TGTGCCAGCAGCTCGACGACGGGACAGCGTGGGATAGAGACCCAGTACTTC. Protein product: CASSSTTGQRGIETQYF.

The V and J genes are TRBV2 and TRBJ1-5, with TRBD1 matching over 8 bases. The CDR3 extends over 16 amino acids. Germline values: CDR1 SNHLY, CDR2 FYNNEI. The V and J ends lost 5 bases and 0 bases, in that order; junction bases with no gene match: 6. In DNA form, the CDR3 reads TGTGCCAGCAGTCGGCAGGGGGCGCGTAGCAATCAGCCCCAGCATTTT. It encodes CASSRQGARSNQPQHF.

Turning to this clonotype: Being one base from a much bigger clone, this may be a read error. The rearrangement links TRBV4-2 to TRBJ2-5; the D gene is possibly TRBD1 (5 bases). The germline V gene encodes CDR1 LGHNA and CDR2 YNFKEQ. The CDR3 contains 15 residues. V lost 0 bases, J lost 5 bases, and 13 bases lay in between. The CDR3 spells CASSQDGTGDETQYF. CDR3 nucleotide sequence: TGTGCCAGCAGCCAAGATGGTACAGGTGATGAGACCCAGTACTTC.

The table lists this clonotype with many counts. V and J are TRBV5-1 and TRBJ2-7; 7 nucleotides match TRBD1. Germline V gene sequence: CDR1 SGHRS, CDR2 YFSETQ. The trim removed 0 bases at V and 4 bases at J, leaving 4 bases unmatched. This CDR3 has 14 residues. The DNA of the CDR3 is TGCGCCAGCAGCTTGGAGGGCAGGGGGTACGAGCAGTACTTC. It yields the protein CASSLEGRGYEQYF.

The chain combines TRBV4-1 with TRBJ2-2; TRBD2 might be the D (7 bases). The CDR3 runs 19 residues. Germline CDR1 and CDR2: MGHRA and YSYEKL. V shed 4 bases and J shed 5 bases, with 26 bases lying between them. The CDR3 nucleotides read TGCGCCAGCAGCCCCCTAAGGGGGGGGTCCAGGGATCGGACCGGGGAGCTGTTTTTT. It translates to CASSPLRGGSRDRTGELFF.

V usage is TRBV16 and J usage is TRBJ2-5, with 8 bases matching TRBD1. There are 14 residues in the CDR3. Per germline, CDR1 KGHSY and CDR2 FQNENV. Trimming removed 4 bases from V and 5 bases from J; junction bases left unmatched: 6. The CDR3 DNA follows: TGTGCCAGCAGCCTAAGGGACAGGCCGGAGACCCAGTACTTC. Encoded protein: CASSLRDRPETQYF.

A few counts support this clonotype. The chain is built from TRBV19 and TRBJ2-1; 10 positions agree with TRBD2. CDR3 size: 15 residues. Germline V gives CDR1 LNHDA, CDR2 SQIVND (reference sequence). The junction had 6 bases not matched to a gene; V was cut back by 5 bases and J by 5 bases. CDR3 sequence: CASSVSAGGDNEQFF. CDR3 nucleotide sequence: TGTGCCAGTAGTGTTTCAGCGGGGGGGGACAATGAGCAGTTCTTC.

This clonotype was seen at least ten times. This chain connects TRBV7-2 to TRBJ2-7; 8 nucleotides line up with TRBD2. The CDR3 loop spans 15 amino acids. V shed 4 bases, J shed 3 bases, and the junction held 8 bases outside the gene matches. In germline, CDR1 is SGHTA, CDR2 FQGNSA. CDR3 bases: TGTGCCAGCAGCTCCTCCGGGACTAGTCTCTACGAGCAGTACTTC. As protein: CASSSSGTSLYEQYF.

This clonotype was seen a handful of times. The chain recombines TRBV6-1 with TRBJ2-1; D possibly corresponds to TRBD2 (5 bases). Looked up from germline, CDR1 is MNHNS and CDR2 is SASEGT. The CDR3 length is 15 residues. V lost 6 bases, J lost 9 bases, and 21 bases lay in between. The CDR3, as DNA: TGTGCCAGCAGGAGAAACCCTTTAGTTGAGGGTGAGCAGTTCTTC. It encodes CASRRNPLVEGEQFF.

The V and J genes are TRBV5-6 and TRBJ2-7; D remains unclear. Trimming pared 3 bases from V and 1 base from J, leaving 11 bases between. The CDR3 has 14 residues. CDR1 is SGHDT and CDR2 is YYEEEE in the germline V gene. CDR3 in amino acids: CASSYQSLSYEQYF. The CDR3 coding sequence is TGTGCCAGCAGCTATCAAAGTCTATCCTACGAGCAGTACTTC.

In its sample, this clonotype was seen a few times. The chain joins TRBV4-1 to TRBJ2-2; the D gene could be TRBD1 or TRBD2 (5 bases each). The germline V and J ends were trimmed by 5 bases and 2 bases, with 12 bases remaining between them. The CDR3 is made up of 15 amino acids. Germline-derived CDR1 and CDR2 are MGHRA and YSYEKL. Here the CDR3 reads CASSNPGPNTGELFF. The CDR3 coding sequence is TGCGCCAGCAGCAACCCGGGGCCCAACACCGGGGAGCTGTTTTTT.